This passage covers 6 T cell receptor beta chains from one sample sequenced in a study of cytotoxic CD8 clonotypes in ibrutinib-treated CLL. This table comes from immunoSEQ multiplex PCR, and its TCRdb copy is limited to in-frame clones, with some not included. The sample gives about 330,000 clones, 60% to 80% of which show up once; 6.3% is in the top ten. This sample comprised PBMCs, obtained after 36 months of ibrutinib treatment. Receptors were obtained from a human donor with chronic lymphocytic leukemia.

The chain employs TRBV10-1 and TRBJ2-2; the D gene is possibly TRBD2 (6 bases). CDR3 length: 14 amino acids. Germline CDR1 reads WNHNN; CDR2 reads SYGVQD (reference sequence). With 6 bases removed from V and 0 bases from J, the gap between germline ends came to 8 bases. The CDR3 nucleotides are TGCGCCAGCAGGGAGGGAGCGAACACCGGGGAGCTGTTTTTT. Its translation: CASREGANTGELFF.

The genes are TRBV18 and TRBJ2-5; the match to TRBD2 covers 10 bases. Germline V gene data show CDR1 as KGHSH and CDR2 as LQKENI. J lost 2 bases, V lost 3 bases, and 3 bases had no gene match. CDR3 size: 15 residues. The CDR3 protein is CASSPLAGAQETQYF. The DNA for the CDR3 is TGTGCCAGCTCACCTCTAGCGGGGGCACAAGAGACCCAGTACTTC.

The rearrangement joins TRBV5-1 to TRBJ1-1; maybe TRBD1 (5 bases). Trimming stripped 2 bases from V and 2 bases from J, with 16 bases between. The CDR3 sequence is 16 residues long. The germline gives CDR1 SGHRS, CDR2 YFSETQ. CDR3 nucleotide sequence: TGCGCCAGCAGCTTTTACAGTAAAGGGGTAAACACTGAAGCTTTCTTT. Translated, it gives CASSFYSKGVNTEAFF.

This chain uses TRBV10-1 with TRBJ2-5, with 8 bases that match TRBD2. The CDR3 is 15 amino acids. V dropped 4 bases and J dropped 2; count of bases not matched to a gene: 6. Germline assignment: CDR1 WNHNN and CDR2 SYGVQD (reference sequence). CDR3 residues: CASSGLASGQETQYF. The CDR3 DNA sequence: TGCGCCAGCAGTGGTTTGGCTAGCGGGCAAGAGACCCAGTACTTC.

In this sample, this clone turned up once. This sequence joins TRBV10-3 and TRBJ1-6, with 9 bases aligning to TRBD1. Trimming removed 5 bases from V and 8 bases from J; junction bases left unmatched: 7. CDR1 and CDR2 (germline): ENHRY, SYGVKD. The CDR3 covers 15 residues. CDR3 residues: CAISRDRENDSPLHF. DNA for the CDR3: TGTGCCATCAGTCGGGACAGGGAGAACGATTCACCCCTCCACTTT.

This clone has a handful of counts. This chain connects TRBV29-1 to TRBJ1-1, with D hard to call. Trimming stripped 4 bases from V and 6 bases from J, with 6 bases between. This CDR3 is 10 amino acids long. The germline V gene has CDR1 SQVTM and CDR2 ANQGSEA. Here the CDR3 reads CSVARAEAFF. CDR3 nucleotide sequence: TGCAGCGTTGCGCGGGCTGAAGCTTTCTTT. Full variable domain (missing parts from reference TRBV29-1 and TRBJ1-1): SAVISQKPSRDICQRGTSLTIQCQVDSQVTMMFWYRQQPGQSLTLIATANQGSEATYESGFVIDKFPISRPNLTFSTLTVSNMSPEDSSIYLCSVARAEAFFGQGTRLTVV.